This is a list of T cell receptor delta chains from one sample in a study of gamma-delta chains in newborns, infants, children. TCRdb reprocessed the reads using CATT. The sample carries around 4,800 delta-chain clones, under 40% recorded once. Sequences were obtained from blood. These receptors all stem from a child who received the measles vaccine. Both conserved end residues are part of each CDR3. A D gene is named only where the DNA matches it firmly. Expanded clones get a size class; other rows say once, few or many, or leave the size out.

j_gene | abundance | v_gene | d_gene | CDR3nt | CDR3aa
TRDJ1 | . | TRDV1 | . | TGTGCTCTTGGGGAATCAAACCTTTTTAGGGGCACCGATAAACTCATCTTT | CALGESNLFRGTDKLIF
TRDJ1 | . | TRDV1 | TRDD3 | TGTGCTCTTGGCCCCGTATCCCTTCCTACGTCGCTTGTACTGGGGGATACGAGCCCCTCATTAGGTCAAATTTACACCGATAAACTCATCTTT | CALGPVSLPTSLVLGDTSPSLGQIYTDKLIF
TRDJ1 | few | TRDV1 | TRDD3 | TGTGCTCTTGGGGGGTTCAAACCTTCCTGCTGGGGGATTTACACCGATAAACTCATCTTT | CALGGFKPSCWGIYTDKLIF
TRDJ1 | few | TRDV2 | TRDD3 | TGTGCCTGTGACACCGTATCTCGTACTGGGGGCGGGACCGATAAACTCATCTTT | CACDTVSRTGGGTDKLIF
TRDJ1 | . | TRDV1 | . | TGTGCTCTTGGGGGACTAGGCAAGTTCCGACTCGGTACTGTTCGAATCGATAAACTCATCTTT | CALGGLGKFRLGTVRIDKLIF
TRDJ1 | . | TRDV1 | . | TGTGCTCTTGGGGACCTATTGTTTCCTACCTTACTGGGGGCGACCGATAAACTCATCTTT | CALGDLLFPTLLGATDKLIF
TRDJ1 | . | TRDV1 | TRDD2 | TGTGCTCTTGGGGAACTCGGGCCCAAAGCCTTCCTACGAAATAAGTCAGTCATATCAAGGGAACTCATCTTT | CALGELGPKAFLRNKSVISRELIF
TRDJ1 | few | TRDV2 | TRDD3 | TGTGCCTGCTCTTTAAGAGGGGGATACACCGATAAACTCATCTTT | CACSLRGGYTDKLIF
TRDJ1 | . | TRDV3 | TRDD3 | TGTGCCTTCGGGACTGGGGCACTACAAACGTACACCGATAAACTCATCTTT | CAFGTGALQTYTDKLIF
TRDJ2 | . | TRDV1 | TRDD3 | TGTGCTCTTGGGGAAGGTAGGGGGATACTCAGAGAGGGAGCACAACTCTTCTTT | CALGEGRGILREGAQLFF
TRDJ1 | . | TRDV1 | TRDD2 | TGTGCTCTTGGGGAACTAATGTCCTTCCTACAGTACGTGGGGACCTACACCGATAAACTCATCTTT | CALGELMSFLQYVGTYTDKLIF
TRDJ1 | . | TRDV1 | TRDD3 | TGTGCTCTTGGGGAACTGGGCCCCCGCATACTGGGGCCCTTTGCGCTGTACACCGATAAACTCATCTTT | CALGELGPRILGPFALYTDKLIF
TRDJ1 | . | TRDV1 | . | TGTGCTCTTGGGGAACCATTCCGAACCCGACGTCCCGGGGGTGGCACCGATAAACTCATCTTT | CALGEPFRTRRPGGGTDKLIF
TRDJ1 | once | TRDV3 | TRDD3 | TGTGCCTTCGACTGGCCTTCCGCCCCACTTACTGGGGGTCGCAACACCGATAGACTCATCTTT | CAFDWPSAPLTGGRNTDRLIF
TRDJ1 | . | TRDV3 | . | TGTGCCTTACCCCCATTCCTACGTGGGATACTACACACCGATAAACTCATCTTT | CALPPFLRGILHTDKLIF
TRDJ1 | few | TRDV1 | . | TGTGCTCTTGGGGACCTACCCTTCCTGCTCCTCTGGGGATACACCGATAAACTCATCTTT | CALGDLPFLLLWGYTDKLIF
TRDJ3 | . | TRDV2 | TRDD3 | TGTGCCTGTGACACCTGGGGGATACGTTCCTGGGACACCCGACAGATGTTTTTC | CACDTWGIRSWDTRQMFF
TRDJ3 | few | TRDV2 | TRDD3 | TGTGCCTGTGACACCCTACTGGGGAGTCCCTGGGACACCCGACAGATGTTTTTC | CACDTLLGSPWDTRQMFF
TRDJ1 | few | TRDV1 | TRDD3 | TGTGCTCTTGGGGAACGGGGGATCCCCCCGTACACCGATAAACTCATCTTT | CALGERGIPPYTDKLIF
TRDJ1 | . | TRDV3 | TRDD3 | TGTGCCTTCTTCTTCCTACGTGCCTGGGGGATACAATCCTGCACCGATAAACTCATCTTT | CAFFFLRAWGIQSCTDKLIF
TRDJ1 | . | TRDV1 | TRDD3 | TGTGCTCTTGGGCACTCTCCCCTTCCTATATTTTGCTGGGGGATAGTCATAACCGATAAACTCATCTTT | CALGHSPLPIFCWGIVITDKLIF
TRDJ1 | . | TRDV1 | TRDD3 | TGTGCTCTTGGGGAATCCGGCCTTCTTAAACGGGGGATGCCTCCTTACACCGATAAACTCATCTTT | CALGESGLLKRGMPPYTDKLIF
TRDJ3 | . | TRDV1 | . | TGTGCTCTTGGGGACTTTCTCCCGCTGAGCTCCTGGGACACCCGACAGATGTTTTTC | CALGDFLPLSSWDTRQMFF
TRDJ1 | . | TRDV1 | . | TGTGCTCTTGGGGAACTGGAGACTTCTGGGGTTATGTATCGGGGGTTCGATAAATTCATCTTT | CALGELETSGVMYRGFDKFIF
TRDJ1 | medium-sized | TRDV1 | TRDD3 | TGTGCTCTTGGGGTCTTCCTTCCTACATTTACTGGGGGATACTTAGGTAAACTCATCTTT | CALGVFLPTFTGGYLGKLIF
TRDJ1 | . | TRDV1 | TRDD3 | TGTGCTCTTGGGGAACTTAGGCTCCTCTCCCGTCCCCGTTTACTGAGGGATACGCCCCTCGATAAACTCATCTTT | CALGELRLLSRPRLLRDTPLDKLIF
TRDJ1 | . | TRDV1 | . | TGTGCTCTTGGGGAACTAACAGCCAACGTGTACACCGATAAACTCATCTTT | CALGELTANVYTDKLIF
TRDJ1 | . | TRDV2 | . | TGTGCCTGTGACCCCGTGGGGGCTTACACCGATAAACTCATCTTT | CACDPVGAYTDKLIF
TRDJ1 | once | TRDV1 | . | TGTGCTCTTGGGGGCCCCTTTCCGTACTTGGGGGCTAACCTGAACACCGATAAACTCATCTTT | CALGGPFPYLGANLNTDKLIF
TRDJ1 | . | TRDV1 | . | TGTGCTCTTGGGGGAAACGGCCTTCCTACTACTGGGGGAGAGGGGAATAAACTCATCTTT | CALGGNGLPTTGGEGNKLIF
TRDJ1 | few | TRDV1 | . | TGTGCTCTTGGGGAACTTCCCCTTCCTAAGTTTGGGGGACCACTTACTAAACTCATCTTT | CALGELPLPKFGGPLTKLIF
TRDJ1 | . | TRDV1 | . | TGTGCTCTTGGGTCCAGGGGACGTTGGACCGATAAACTCATCTTT | CALGSRGRWTDKLIF
TRDJ1 | . | TRDV1 | . | TGTGCTCTTGGGGAATACGGGAAACTCATCTTT | CALGEYGKLIF
TRDJ1 | . | TRDV3 | TRDD3 | TGTGCCTTTGCAGCTAACTGGGGGATTACCGATAAACTCATCTTT | CAFAANWGITDKLIF
TRDJ1 | . | TRDV2 | . | TGTGCCTGTGCCCAATCGCCTATTAATTCCTACTGGGGGGCCGTCTACACCGATAAACTCATCTTT | CACAQSPINSYWGAVYTDKLIF
TRDJ1 | few | TRDV1 | . | TGTGCTCTTGGGGAACTAGTCCCCCCACGGTTACTGGGACTGTACACCGATAAACTCATCTTT | CALGELVPPRLLGLYTDKLIF
TRDJ1 | few | TRDV1 | . | TGTGCTCTTGGGGACACACCTCCAAGGCGCGCCGATAAACTCATCTTT | CALGDTPPRRADKLIF
TRDJ1 | . | TRDV2 | . | TGTGCCTGTGACACTGGGTACTGGCTCTACGATAAACTCATCTTT | CACDTGYWLYDKLIF
TRDJ1 | . | TRDV1 | TRDD3 | TGTGCTCTTGGGGATCTAAAAGCCCATTCCTCGACCAACTGGGGGATGCGTTACACCGATAAACTCATCTTT | CALGDLKAHSSTNWGMRYTDKLIF
TRDJ1 | . | TRAV29/DV5 | TRDD3 | TGTGCAGCAAGTGAAGGACGCCTTTTAACGTCGTTACCGGTACTGGGGGATACGTGGGTCACCGATAAACTCATCTTT | CAASEGRLLTSLPVLGDTWVTDKLIF
TRDJ1 | . | TRDV1 | TRDD3 | TGTGCTCTTGGGGATGTTGCTCTACTGGGGCCTTACACCGATAAACTCATCTTT | CALGDVALLGPYTDKLIF
TRDJ1 | few | TRDV1 | TRDD3 | TGTGCTCTTGGGGAACTAGGCCTCCCCGTACTGGGGGTTTTCCTGTACACCGATAAACTCATCTTT | CALGELGLPVLGVFLYTDKLIF
TRDJ1 | . | TRDV3 | TRDD3 | TGTGCTTTTGCCTACTTATTGGGACTGGGGGATGAGTACACCGATAAACTCATCTTC | CAFAYLLGLGDEYTDKLIF
TRDJ1 | . | TRDV1 | TRDD3 | TGTGCTCTTGAGGGCAATTCCTACGGACTGGGGGATACTAAATGCATCGATAAACTCATCTTT | CALEGNSYGLGDTKCIDKLIF
TRDJ1 | . | TRDV1 | TRDD3 | TGTGCTCTTGGGGAACTAGAGTTTGTACTGGGGGACTTCTTGTACACCGATAAACTCATCTTT | CALGELEFVLGDFLYTDKLIF
TRDJ1 | few | TRDV1 | . | TGTGCTCTTGGGGAATGGTCCCCCTTCCCACTATTTTACACCGATAAACTCATCTTT | CALGEWSPFPLFYTDKLIF
TRDJ1 | . | TRDV1 | . | TGTGCTCTTGGGGCCCCACCCCTTGGGAGTCGAGGGTACACCGATAAACTCATCTTT | CALGAPPLGSRGYTDKLIF
TRDJ3 | . | TRDV2 | TRDD3 | TGTGCCTGTGACACCGGCTGGGGGTCATATGGCTCCTGGGACACCCGACAGATGTTTTTC | CACDTGWGSYGSWDTRQMFF
TRDJ1 | . | TRDV1 | TRDD3 | TGTGCTCTTGGGGAACTGAAGTATTTTGAATCTGGGGGATACTACACCGATAAACTCATCTTT | CALGELKYFESGGYYTDKLIF
TRDJ1 | few | TRAV29/DV5 | . | TGTGCAGCAAGCCGAGGCCTTCGGACCGATAAACTCATCTTT | CAASRGLRTDKLIF
TRDJ1 | . | TRDV3 | TRDD3 | TGTGCCCTCTTTTTGGGGGTGGGGGATACCGCCACCACCGATAAACTCATCTTT | CALFLGVGDTATTDKLIF
TRDJ1 | . | TRDV1 | TRDD3 | TGTGCTCTTGGGCTTATCCTGGGGGATATACTACCTCTCTATAAACTCATCTTT | CALGLILGDILPLYKLIF
TRDJ2 | . | TRDV1 | TRDD3 | TGTGCTCTTGGGGAACCATACTTCCTATTGGGGACTGGGGGATACGTAGCAGCACAACTCTTCTTT | CALGEPYFLLGTGGYVAAQLFF
TRDJ1 | . | TRDV1 | TRDD3 | TGTGCTATTGGGGAAACCCTCGACTACAGCTCCGAGTACTGGGGGACCAACACCGATAAACTCATCTTT | CAIGETLDYSSEYWGTNTDKLIF
TRDJ1 | . | TRDV2 | . | TGTGCCTGTGACACCGGGGGGCCCTACACCGATAAACTCATCTTT | CACDTGGPYTDKLIF